This TCR beta chain was identified during a study of cytotoxic CD8 clonotypes in ibrutinib-treated CLL. Points from the study as a whole: Starting clonality was above that of age-matched healthy donors and tracked circulating CD8+ T-cell counts. Patients with sustained remission and those progressing were sampled at differing times. Clonality was elevated at ibrutinib response and had returned toward baseline at progression. Clonotypes that were public were uncommon, and they contracted or stayed stable on treatment.

As for this clone: Its specificity is not known.

The CDR3 is 13 amino acids. CDR1 MNHNS and CDR2 SASEGT come from the germline V gene. Between the trimmed V and J ends, which lost 3 bases and 7 bases, there was a span of 10 bases. TCRdb's table, derived via immunoSEQ multiplex PCR, lists solely in-frame clones and lacks some. This table holds about 140,000 clones, around 84% found once. The TCR sequence derives from a human donor with chronic lymphocytic leukemia. The rearrangement uses TRBV6-1 and TRBJ1-5; D gene uncertain. Here the sequenced sample was PBMCs, taken after 36 months of ibrutinib treatment. The CDR3 DNA sequence: TGTGCCAGCAGTGAGAGGGAAGGGCAGCCCCAGCATTTT. Protein sequence: CASSEREGQPQHF.